This TCR beta chain derives from a study of blood T cell repertoires in COVID-19. Across the study: Nucleic acid was either cDNA or gDNA, and it came from T cells, B-cell-depleted T cells, or PBMCs.

The authors' processing: It was from reference gene primer amplification that nucleated cell counts were estimated. Clones were read by immunoSEQ multiplex PCR, and TCRdb kept only the in-frame ones, dropping some. Clone size and the V and J calls come from that table; the DNA yielded D and trimming. The sample lists around 320,000 clones, roughly 90% seen once, with less than 3.5% in the top ten. In the 2 weeks before study entry, exposed participants met a COVID-19 case, which was PCR-confirmed or clinician-diagnosed. Between the trimmed V and J ends, which lost 4 bases and 0 bases, there was a span of 15 bases. CDR1 is SGHRS, CDR2 YFSETQ, per germline. This CDR3 comprises 16 residues.

This receptor was obtained from a woman in her 50s who had been exposed to COVID-19. The rearrangement joins TRBV5-1 to TRBJ2-3; a weak D match, TRBD1 (5 bases). The sequencing input was PBMCs or T cells enriched from blood (not recorded which). DNA of the CDR3: TGCGCCAGCAGCATCCCACAACGACAGAGCACAGATACGCAGTATTTT. This sequence encodes CASSIPQRQSTDTQYF. The entire variable domain, with the rest obtained from reference TRBV5-1 and TRBJ2-3, is as follows: KAGVTQTPRYLIKTRGQQVTLSCSPISGHRSVSWYQQTPGQGLQFLFEYFSETQRNKGNFPGRFSGRQFSNSRSEMNVSTLELGDSALYLCASSIPQRQSTDTQYFGPGTRLTVL.